Below are 27 T cell receptor beta chains sequenced from a single sample in a study of T-cell reconstitution after alpha-beta-depleted transplantation in children. Preparing the TCRbeta library involved the use of unique molecular identifiers. One entry per CDR3 protein, called by TCRdb with MiXCR from the PCR reads. In the table there are roughly 790,000 distinct CDR3 sequences, roughly 15% of which are singletons. Sequences were derived from PBMCs, mostly from graft donor cells, sampled 360 days after TCRalphabeta/CD19-depleted stem cell transplant. The source is a male patient between 5 and 17 years old who had a stem cell transplant for acute lymphoblastic leukemia, so the T cells may come from the graft donor.

This clonotype has ten or more counts. DNA of the CDR3: TGTGCCACCAGCAGAGATCCTGGGGCTGGGGACGAGCAGTACTTC. As protein: CATSRDPGAGDEQYF. The rearrangement links TRBV15 to TRBJ2-7; D possibly corresponds to TRBD1 (5 bases). From germline, CDR1 is LNHNV and CDR2 YYDKDF (reference sequence). The CDR3 has 15 amino acids. Deletions cut 0 bases from V and 5 bases from J, with 14 bases between.

Ten or more counts support this clonotype. This chain links TRBV24-1 with TRBJ2-3, with TRBD1 matching 7 bases. Germline lookup yields CDR1 KGHDR and CDR2 SFDVKD. J gave up 2 bases and V 3 bases, and 10 bases lay outside the gene matches. The length of the CDR3 is 17 residues. The CDR3 region has the DNA TGTGCCACCAGTGATGCTCGACAGGGTGTTTACACAGATACGCAGTATTTT. As protein: CATSDARQGVYTDTQYF.

V usage is TRBV5-1 and J usage is TRBJ2-5; TRBD2 agrees at 7 bases. This CDR3 is built from 17 residues. J was trimmed by 5 bases and V by 3 bases; bases with no gene match: 16. Germline lookup yields CDR1 SGHRS and CDR2 YFSETQ. CDR3 protein: CASSSGLGRILGETQYF. In nucleotides, the CDR3 is TGCGCCAGCAGCTCCGGACTAGGACGGATCCTAGGGGAGACCCAGTACTTC.

V and J are TRBV19 and TRBJ2-7, with a weak D call TRBD2 (6 bases). Germline-derived CDR1 and CDR2 are LNHDA and SQIVND (reference sequence). The germline V and J ends were trimmed by 5 bases and 0 bases, with 14 bases remaining between them. The CDR3 totals 15 residues. The CDR3 nucleotides are TGTGCCAGTAGTCCCCGACTAGGCGCCTCCTACGAGCAGTACTTC. As protein: CASSPRLGASYEQYF.

The chain combines TRBV9 with TRBJ1-1; 8 bases agree with TRBD1. Germline values: CDR1 SGDLS, CDR2 YYNGEE. This CDR3 is built from 16 residues. V gave up 6 bases and J gave up 0 bases; unmatched junction bases: 10. CDR3 in amino acids: CASNPGQGRMNTEAFF. The CDR3 nucleotides read TGTGCCAGCAACCCCGGACAGGGTCGGATGAACACTGAAGCTTTCTTT.

This clonotype has just a few counts. CDR3 in DNA: TGCGCCAGCAGCATATCCGGGACGCCAAGCTCCTACAATGAGCAGTTCTTC. It encodes CASSISGTPSSYNEQFF. The V and J genes are TRBV5-1 and TRBJ2-1, with D perhaps matching TRBD1 or TRBD2 (5 bases each). V gave up 4 bases and J gave up 0 bases, with 17 bases separating them. The CDR3 has 17 residues. CDR1 SGHRS and CDR2 YFSETQ come from the germline V gene. The variable domain in full, completed from reference TRBV5-1 and TRBJ2-1, reads KAGVTQTPRYLIKTRGQQVTLSCSPISGHRSVSWYQQTPGQGLQFLFEYFSETQRNKGNFPGRFSGRQFSNSRSEMNVSTLELGDSALYLCASSISGTPSSYNEQFFGPGTRLTVL.

The chain combines TRBV7-3 with TRBJ2-1; no definite D call. The CDR3 is made up of 15 amino acids. Trimming took 5 bases from V and 4 from J, leaving 15 bases between them. The germline V gene encodes CDR1 SGHTA and CDR2 FQGTGA. CDR3 sequence reads: CASSLYVGRYNEQFF. For the CDR3, the DNA is TGTGCCAGCAGCCTCTACGTAGGAAGGTACAATGAGCAGTTCTTC.

In this sample, this clonotype turned up many times. As DNA, the CDR3 is TGCAGCGTTTTAGCGGGGGGCTCCTACAATGAGCAGTTCTTC. Amino acid sequence: CSVLAGGSYNEQFF. The chain employs TRBV29-1 and TRBJ2-1, with TRBD2 identical over 10 bases. This CDR3 region has 14 residues. Germline assignment: CDR1 SQVTM and CDR2 ANQGSEA. The J segment lost 0 bases and the V segment lost 5 bases, leaving 1 base of the junction unmatched.

The chain recombines TRBV29-1 with TRBJ1-2; 8 bases align to TRBD1. Unmatched junction bases numbered 15, after V lost 3 bases and J lost 0 bases. The CDR3 loop spans 18 amino acids. Germline V gives CDR1 SQVTM, CDR2 ANQGSEA. Here the CDR3 DNA reads TGCAGCGTTGAGAGCTTCTTAAGTGGACAGGGATCTAACTATGGCTACACCTTC. Its translation: CSVESFLSGQGSNYGYTF.

The chain recombines TRBV5-1 with TRBJ2-3; D may be TRBD1 (5 bases). This CDR3 is 15 amino acids long. V lost 6 bases and J lost 1, with 15 bases in between. Germline CDR1 reads SGHRS; CDR2 reads YFSETQ. For the CDR3, the DNA is TGCGCCAGCACCGACAGATCGCCGCGCACAGATACGCAGTATTTT. It codes for CASTDRSPRTDTQYF. The full variable domain, in which reference TRBV5-1 and TRBJ2-3 provide the parts outside the CDR3, is KAGVTQTPRYLIKTRGQQVTLSCSPISGHRSVSWYQQTPGQGLQFLFEYFSETQRNKGNFPGRFSGRQFSNSRSEMNVSTLELGDSALYLCASTDRSPRTDTQYFGPGTRLTVL.

The chain couples TRBV20-1 to TRBJ2-5; the D gene is possibly TRBD1 (5 bases). V gave up 0 bases and J gave up 5 bases, with 28 bases separating them. CDR1 is DFQATT and CDR2 is SNEGSKA in the germline V gene (reference sequence). CDR3 length: 19 residues. CDR3 in DNA: TGCAGTGCTAGAGATCGTCCGAACGTCGATCGAAGAAAGGGGGAGACCCAGTACTTC. This codes for CSARDRPNVDRRKGETQYF.

The chain uses TRBV5-5 and TRBJ1-3; 11 bases match TRBD1. V gave up 4 bases and J gave up 8 bases; unmatched junction bases: 5. Germline CDR1 is SGHKS and CDR2 is YYEKEE (reference sequence). The length of the CDR3 is 14 residues. CDR3 coding DNA: TGTGCCAGCAGCGCCGGGACAGGGGGAGACACCATATATTTT. Its protein is CASSAGTGGDTIYF. The full variable domain, completed using reference TRBV5-5 and TRBJ1-3, is DAGVTQSPTHLIKTRGQQVTLRCSPISGHKSVSWYQQVLGQGPQFIFQYYEKEERGRGNFPDRFSARQFPNYSSELNVNALLLGDSALYLCASSAGTGGDTIYFGEGSWLTVV.

The gene calls are TRBV2 and TRBJ1-5; D gene uncertain. The germline gives CDR1 SNHLY, CDR2 FYNNEI. CDR3 length: 12 amino acids. Trimming left V 6 bases short and J 4 bases short, with 7 bases between. The CDR3 region is CASRKLNQPQHF. CDR3 coding DNA: TGTGCCAGCAGGAAGCTTAATCAGCCCCAGCATTTT.

This clonotype came up a few times. This rearrangement joins TRBV5-6 to TRBJ2-1; the D call may be TRBD1 or TRBD2 (7 bases each). Trimming removed 0 bases at V and 7 bases at J, with 17 bases between. The CDR3 spans 16 residues. The germline V gene encodes CDR1 SGHDT and CDR2 YYEEEE. In DNA, the CDR3 is TGTGCCAGCAGCTTGGAAGGTCAGGGGGGGTCGAATGAGCAGTTCTTC. Protein: CASSLEGQGGSNEQFF.

V and J are TRBV20-1 and TRBJ2-5; D is ambiguous. Germline V gives CDR1 DFQATT, CDR2 SNEGSKA (reference sequence). The CDR3 sequence is 16 residues long. The ends were cut back, 6 bases at V and 4 bases at J, with 24 bases in the middle. CDR3 bases: TGCAGTGCCCCAAGAATTAGCATTCGAATGCGAGAGACCCAGTACTTC. Translating it yields CSAPRISIRMRETQYF.

This clonotype has more than one count but fewer than ten. The rearrangement joins TRBV11-2 to TRBJ2-3; 12 bases align to TRBD1. CDR3 length equals 19 residues. Germline lookup yields CDR1 SGHAT and CDR2 FQNNGV. V was clipped by 5 bases and J by 3 bases; unmatched bases: 15. The CDR3 protein is CASSPKGTGGKGGTDTQYF. For the CDR3, the DNA is TGTGCCAGCAGCCCCAAGGGGACAGGGGGCAAAGGTGGTACAGATACGCAGTATTTT.

V gene TRBV20-1 combines with J gene TRBJ2-2; 8 nucleotides align to TRBD1. J was trimmed by 4 bases and V by 1 base; bases with no gene match: 14. Per germline, CDR1 DFQATT and CDR2 SNEGSKA (reference sequence). CDR3 length: 18 residues. CDR3 protein: CSARVVRRDRGSTGELFF. The CDR3 coding sequence is TGCAGTGCTAGAGTGGTTCGAAGAGACAGGGGCTCCACCGGGGAGCTGTTTTTT.

This clonotype came up a few times. This chain uses TRBV7-2 with TRBJ2-1; D might be TRBD2 (6 bases). The germline gives CDR1 SGHTA, CDR2 FQGNSA. CDR3 length equals 16 residues. Trimming cost V 4 bases and J 14 bases, with 27 bases left between them. Here the CDR3 reads CASSSSSGHAVTNKFF. DNA for the CDR3: TGTGCCAGCAGCTCCTCCAGCGGGCACGCCGTAACTAATAAGTTCTTC.

The gene calls are TRBV5-1 and TRBJ2-3; TRBD2 agrees at 9 bases. V lost 2 bases and J lost 2; bases outside the gene matches: 6. This CDR3 has 16 residues. From germline, CDR1 is SGHRS and CDR2 YFSETQ. DNA for the CDR3: TGCGCCAGCAGCTTCCCTAGCGGGACACCCACAGATACGCAGTATTTT. Residues: CASSFPSGTPTDTQYF.

The rearrangement joins TRBV5-1 to TRBJ1-1; D unresolved. The CDR3 has 14 residues. Trimming removed 0 bases at V and 12 bases at J, with 18 bases between. CDR1 is SGHRS, CDR2 YFSETQ, per germline. DNA of the CDR3: TGCGCCAGCAGCTTGGCCACGACTGGCGGCGAAACTTTCTTT. Amino acid sequence: CASSLATTGGETFF.

The J gene is TRBJ2-7, the V gene TRBV2; 10 bases map to TRBD2. The CDR3 spans 15 residues. Germline values: CDR1 SNHLY, CDR2 FYNNEI. J was trimmed by 0 bases and V by 6 bases; bases with no gene match: 5. CDR3 nucleotides: TGTGCCAGCAGAATCCTAGCGGGAGCCTCCTACGAGCAGTACTTC. Translated: CASRILAGASYEQYF.

This clonotype turned up a few times. V usage is TRBV5-1 and J usage is TRBJ1-1; 7 bases line up with TRBD1. The V segment lost 4 bases and the J segment 11 bases; nucleotides outside the gene matches: 14. Germline V CDR1 and CDR2: SGHRS, YFSETQ. The CDR3 is made up of 14 amino acids. This CDR3 reads CASSPEVGGAEAFF. Here the CDR3 DNA reads TGCGCCAGCAGCCCTGAGGTAGGGGGCGCGGAGGCTTTCTTT.

A few counts support this clonotype. This chain links TRBV10-3 with TRBJ2-5; 7 nucleotides line up with TRBD1. The CDR3 extends over 17 amino acids. The germline gives CDR1 ENHRY, CDR2 SYGVKD. J gave up 0 bases and V 2 bases, and 9 bases lay outside the gene matches. The CDR3, as DNA: TGTGCCATCAGTGAGGACGGCACAGGGGTAAACCAAGAGACCCAGTACTTC. This encodes CAISEDGTGVNQETQYF.

This clonotype was found a few times. This sequence joins TRBV7-2 and TRBJ2-5; no firm D call. From germline, CDR1 is SGHTA and CDR2 FQGNSA. The V end was cut by 1 base, the J end by 5 bases, with 5 bases between. CDR3 length equals 12 residues. CDR3 sequence reads: CASSLVMETQYF. DNA for the CDR3: TGTGCCAGCAGCTTAGTTATGGAGACCCAGTACTTC.

To note about this clonotype: At one boundary the junction diverges from the germline segment, which might be a read error. The CDR3 nucleotides read TGTACCAGCAGTTTCACGGCAGGGACAGGCAACTCTGGGGCCAACGTCCTGACTTTC. This gives the protein CTSSFTAGTGNSGANVLTF. This chain joins TRBV12-3 or TRBV12-4 and TRBJ2-6, with 8 bases aligning to TRBD1. The CDR3 is 19 residues long.

The chain carries TRBV11-2 and TRBJ2-3; the match to TRBD2 covers 15 bases. Trimming at V came to 5 bases and at J to 2 bases, leaving 8 bases not matched to a gene. Germline V gene data show CDR1 as SGHAT and CDR2 as FQNNGV. CDR3 length equals 18 residues. The CDR3 nucleotides read TGTGCCAGCAGCCTATTAGGGACTAGCGGGAGGTTCACAGATACGCAGTATTTT. Protein: CASSLLGTSGRFTDTQYF.

The rearrangement joins TRBV5-1 to TRBJ2-3; either TRBD1 or TRBD2 may fit D (6 bases each). Germline V CDR1 and CDR2: SGHRS, YFSETQ. The V and J ends lost 4 bases and 0 bases respectively, with 15 bases between them. The CDR3 is made up of 16 amino acids. CDR3 residues: CASSISRGTSTDTQYF. CDR3 sequence (DNA): TGCGCCAGCAGCATATCGAGGGGGACTAGCACAGATACGCAGTATTTT. Full variable domain (missing parts from reference TRBV5-1 and TRBJ2-3): KAGVTQTPRYLIKTRGQQVTLSCSPISGHRSVSWYQQTPGQGLQFLFEYFSETQRNKGNFPGRFSGRQFSNSRSEMNVSTLELGDSALYLCASSISRGTSTDTQYFGPGTRLTVL.